These 20 T cell receptor beta chains were all obtained from the same sample, sequenced in a study of T-cell memory formation after mild COVID-19. In TCRdb, the 5' RACE reads were re-called with MiXCR into one record per CDR3 protein. The table shows about 250,000 distinct CDR3 sequences, with just over 15% occurring only once. Material: PBMCs or a T cell subset sorted from them (not recorded which). The receptors stem from an adult woman who had mild COVID-19 (a few samples of this study predate the infection). Cell type and time point are not known.

This clonotype was counted only a few times. The rearrangement uses TRBV20-1 and TRBJ2-7; 7 nucleotides match TRBD1. Germline V gene data show CDR1 as DFQATT and CDR2 as SNEGSKA (reference sequence). Trimming took 5 bases from V and 5 from J; bases not matched to a gene: 15. The CDR3 loop spans 15 amino acids. CDR3 amino acids: CSAYTPGQDRNEQYF. Here the CDR3 DNA reads TGCAGTGCTTACACCCCTGGACAGGACCGAAACGAGCAGTACTTC.

The chain recombines TRBV6-6 with TRBJ1-2, with TRBD1 matching over 12 bases. The CDR3 length is 16 residues. V lost 5 bases to trimming and J lost 3 bases; unmatched junction nucleotides: 7. Germline loops: CDR1 MNHNY, CDR2 SVGAGI (reference sequence). CDR3 loop: CASSPQGQGADYGYTF. The DNA for the CDR3 is TGTGCCAGCAGTCCCCAGGGACAGGGGGCTGACTATGGCTACACCTTC.

This clonotype was observed a few times. The chain recombines TRBV7-9 with TRBJ1-1; D is unclear. The V end lost 5 bases, the J end lost 10 bases, and 20 bases lay between the germline ends. The CDR3 covers 14 residues. Germline lookup yields CDR1 SEHNR and CDR2 FQNEAQ (reference sequence). The CDR3 nucleotides are TGTGCCAGCAGCCACGCCCCCCCTCAGGCTTCAGCTTTCTTT. It is translated as CASSHAPPQASAFF.

This clonotype occurred a few times. At one end, the junction sequence differs from germline, possibly due to a read error. The rearrangement joins TRBV18 to TRBJ1-2, with D possibly TRBD1 on 6 matching bases. The CDR3 runs to 11 residues. Germline V gene lookup returns CDR1 KGHSH and CDR2 LQKENI. This CDR3 is CASSPDGTLAF. The DNA of the CDR3 is TGTGCCAGCTCCCCGGACGGGACACTCGCCTTC.

The rearrangement links TRBV19 to TRBJ1-2; D not resolved. CDR1 is LNHDA and CDR2 is SQIVND in the germline V gene (reference sequence). V dropped 3 bases and J dropped 5 bases, with 10 bases sitting between them. There are 13 residues in the CDR3. CDR3 nucleotide sequence: TGTGCCAGTAGTATGGTCGGACGATATGGCTACACCTTC. This encodes CASSMVGRYGYTF.

This clonotype has only a few counts. The rearrangement uses TRBV5-1 and TRBJ2-2, with D maybe TRBD2 (6 bases). Between the trimmed V and J ends, which lost 1 base and 0 bases, there was a span of 10 bases. The CDR3 has 16 amino acids. Germline V gene data show CDR1 as SGHRS and CDR2 as YFSETQ. CDR3 DNA sequence: TGCGCCAGCAGCTTGCGACCGGGGGCGAACACCGGGGAGCTGTTTTTT. It encodes CASSLRPGANTGELFF.

This clonotype has a handful of counts. The chain uses TRBV9 and TRBJ2-5, with D hard to call. The CDR3 has 14 amino acids. Germline CDR1 SGDLS, CDR2 YYNGEE. Trimming took 0 bases from V and 5 from J, leaving 11 bases between them. CDR3 sequence reads: CASSVDVLSETQYF. The CDR3 DNA is TGTGCCAGCAGCGTAGACGTCCTGTCGGAGACCCAGTACTTC.

CDR3: CSASGTGGEQFF. In nucleotides, the CDR3 is TGCAGTGCTTCTGGGACAGGGGGTGAGCAGTTCTTC. The chain carries TRBV20-1 and TRBJ2-1, with TRBD1 identical over 11 bases. The V gene's germline CDR1 is DFQATT and CDR2 SNEGSKA (reference sequence). The junction had 3 bases not matched to a gene; V was cut back by 5 bases and J by 9 bases. The CDR3 covers 12 residues.

The rearrangement joins TRBV11-1 to TRBJ2-5; a possible D gene is TRBD2 (6 bases). Trimming pared 5 bases from V and 0 bases from J, leaving 7 bases between. Germline V lookup: CDR1 SGHAT, CDR2 FQDESV (reference sequence). The CDR3 is 13 residues long. The CDR3 nucleotides read TGTGCCAGCAGCCGGGACTACCAAGAGACCCAGTACTTC. Encoded protein: CASSRDYQETQYF.

The sample holds one count of this clonotype. The chain is built from TRBV6-5 and TRBJ2-1, with 10 bases lining up with TRBD2. CDR1 is MNHEY, CDR2 SVGAGI, per germline. The length of the CDR3 is 14 residues. V lost 7 bases, J lost 7 bases, and 7 bases stayed unmatched. CDR3 DNA: TGTGCCAGCACGGAGCGGGGGGGCTTTAATGAGCAGTTCTTC. The encoded protein is CASTERGGFNEQFF.

V is TRBV30 and J is TRBJ1-4, with D possibly being TRBD1 (5 bases). CDR3 length equals 15 residues. Germline CDR1 GTSNPN, CDR2 SVGIG (reference sequence). With 0 bases removed from V and 8 bases from J, the gap between germline ends came to 16 bases. The CDR3 region has the DNA TGTGCCTGGAGTGTACTGGGACGGCCGAACGAAAAACTGTTTTTT. It is translated as CAWSVLGRPNEKLFF.

This clonotype was picked up a small number of times. This chain links TRBV24-1 with TRBJ2-7; TRBD2 aligns across 7 bases. The CDR3 is 14 residues long. Per the germline V gene, CDR1 is KGHDR and CDR2 is SFDVKD. J gave up 6 bases and V 8 bases, and 12 bases lay outside the gene matches. CDR3 coding DNA: TGTGCCACCAACGGTCGGGGGGAAGAGGGCGAGCAGTACTTC. Translation: CATNGRGEEGEQYF.

The chain uses TRBV5-4 and TRBJ2-5, with 13 nucleotides matching TRBD2. From germline, CDR1 is SGHNT and CDR2 YYREEE (reference sequence). The CDR3 is 15 amino acids. The V gene end was trimmed by 3 bases and the J gene end by 2 bases; junction bases not matched to a gene: 1. The CDR3, as DNA: TGTGCCAGCAGCTGGGGACTAGCGGGGCAAGAGACCCAGTACTTC. Translated: CASSWGLAGQETQYF.

This clonotype has just a few counts. The chain has TRBV4-2 and TRBJ2-2, with 9 positions matching TRBD2. V lost 1 base to trimming and J lost 7 bases; unmatched junction nucleotides: 10. The CDR3 consists of 17 residues. Per the germline V gene, CDR1 is LGHNA and CDR2 is YNFKEQ. This chain's CDR3 is CASSQVVGGGAVGELFF. The CDR3 DNA is TGTGCCAGCAGCCAAGTGGTCGGCGGGGGGGCCGTCGGGGAGCTGTTTTTT.

This clonotype came up a few times. This chain connects TRBV27 to TRBJ2-7; tentatively, D is TRBD1 or TRBD2 (5 bases each). The CDR3 runs 17 residues. Germline values: CDR1 MNHEY, CDR2 SMNVEV (reference sequence). Trimming stripped 6 bases from V and 9 bases from J, with 30 bases between. The CDR3 loop is CASSTLGAASQPTGQYF. The CDR3 DNA follows: TGTGCCAGCAGCACCCTCGGGGCGGCATCCCAACCTACGGGGCAGTACTTC.

This clonotype was detected a few times. The chain combines TRBV9 with TRBJ1-6, with D possibly TRBD1 on 5 matching bases. Germline loops: CDR1 SGDLS, CDR2 YYNGEE. This CDR3 contains 12 residues. Trimming removed 6 bases at V and 8 bases at J, with 9 bases between. This chain's CDR3 is CASTGGDSPLHF. The CDR3 DNA reads as TGTGCCAGCACCGGGGGGGATTCACCCCTCCACTTT.

In regard to this clonotype: An end of the junction does not agree with germline; a read error may underlie this. The CDR3 region is CASSLTGTSFPDTQYF. The CDR3 DNA sequence: TGTGCCAGCAGCCTAACCGGGACTAGCTTTCCAGATACGCAGTATTTT. The chain joins TRBV7-3 to TRBJ2-3, with 9 bases lining up with TRBD2. CDR1 and CDR2 (germline): SGHTA, FQGTGA. This CDR3 contains 16 residues.

The J gene is TRBJ1-1, the V gene TRBV20-1; D is perhaps TRBD1 (5 bases). Germline V lookup: CDR1 DFQATT, CDR2 SNEGSKA (reference sequence). V was pared by 2 bases and J by 1 base, with 20 bases between. The length of the CDR3 is 17 residues. CDR3 DNA sequence: TGCAGTGCTAGATCGGGGGATAGGTCCCCAAGGAACACTGAAGCTTTCTTT. Translation: CSARSGDRSPRNTEAFF.

This chain connects TRBV5-1 to TRBJ2-2, with 7 bases matching TRBD1. Germline values: CDR1 SGHRS, CDR2 YFSETQ. The CDR3 spans 15 residues. V lost 4 bases, J lost 3 bases, and 6 bases stayed unmatched. DNA for the CDR3: TGCGCCAGCAGCACAGGGGTTCGGGACACCGGGGAGCTGTTTTTT. It encodes CASSTGVRDTGELFF.

This clonotype was seen more than once but under ten times. The J gene is TRBJ1-5, the V gene TRBV6-5; D remains unclear. Trimming shortened V by 6 bases and J by 0 bases, and 9 bases separated the two germline ends. This CDR3 has 14 residues. Germline V gene sequence: CDR1 MNHEY, CDR2 SVGAGI. The CDR3, as DNA: TGTGCCAGCAGCAAGACTTATAGCAATCAGCCCCAGCATTTT. Encoded protein: CASSKTYSNQPQHF.